These 25 T cell receptor beta chains came from one sample sequenced in a study of neoadjuvant anti-PD-1 for oral cavity cancer. Assay: immunoSEQ multiplex PCR; the TCRdb copy retains only in-frame clones and omits some. This table has some 66,000 clones, more than 70% appearing once. This material consisted of PBMCs, taken before nivolumab (anti-PD-1) treatment. These receptors all come from a person between 35 and 79 years old with oral cavity squamous cell carcinoma.

The rearrangement joins TRBV10-2 to TRBJ1-1; a possible D gene is TRBD1 (5 bases). Trimming removed 3 bases at V and 2 bases at J, with 13 bases between. The germline gives CDR1 WSHSY, CDR2 SAAADI. The CDR3 contains 15 residues. The CDR3 loop reads CASSDAGVANTEAFF. CDR3 sequence (DNA): TGCGCCAGCAGTGACGCGGGGGTAGCAAACACTGAAGCTTTCTTT.

V is TRBV27 and J is TRBJ1-5, with D hard to call. This CDR3 is 13 amino acids long. CDR1 and CDR2 (germline): MNHEY, SMNVEV (reference sequence). Trimming stripped 3 bases from V and 5 bases from J, with 8 bases between. In nucleotides, the CDR3 is TGTGCCAGCAGTTTCAAGCCGGATCAGCCCCAGCATTTT. Its translation: CASSFKPDQPQHF.

The genes are TRBV5-1 and TRBJ1-6; D possibly corresponds to TRBD1 (5 bases). Between the trimmed V and J ends, which lost 0 bases and 6 bases, there was a span of 10 bases. CDR1 and CDR2 from the germline V gene are SGHRS and YFSETQ. The CDR3 has 15 amino acids. The CDR3 nucleotides read TGCGCCAGCAGCTTGGTCGGGGACGCTAATTCACCCCTCCACTTT. As protein: CASSLVGDANSPLHF.

The chain has TRBV27 and TRBJ2-1; 9 bases map to TRBD2. CDR1 is MNHEY and CDR2 is SMNVEV in the germline V gene (reference sequence). The trim removed 5 bases at V and 9 bases at J, leaving 11 bases unmatched. The CDR3 spans 15 residues. The CDR3 spells CASSLGGGGFGEQFF. The DNA of the CDR3 is TGTGCCAGCAGTCTGGGCGGGGGGGGATTCGGTGAGCAGTTCTTC.

This chain connects TRBV5-1 to TRBJ2-6, with TRBD1 as a possible D gene (5 bases). Deletions cut 5 bases from V and 0 bases from J, with 6 bases between. Per germline, CDR1 SGHRS and CDR2 YFSETQ. This CDR3 has 14 residues. The CDR3 region has the DNA TGCGCCAGCAGGGACACCTCTGGGGCCAACGTCCTGACTTTC. Its protein product is CASRDTSGANVLTF.

This sequence joins TRBV6-4 and TRBJ2-3; 7 bases are a match to TRBD1. Looked up from germline, CDR1 is MRHNA and CDR2 is SNTAGT. Germline trimming cut 0 bases from V and 4 bases from J; bases unmatched to any gene: 4. This CDR3 spans 15 amino acids. CDR3 in amino acids: CASSDSVTGPDTQYF. In DNA, the CDR3 is TGTGCCAGCAGTGACTCTGTGACAGGGCCAGATACGCAGTATTTT.

The chain uses TRBV11-1 and TRBJ1-1, with 11 bases lining up with TRBD1. In germline, CDR1 is SGHAT, CDR2 FQDESV (reference sequence). The ends lost 2 bases at V and 11 bases at J; junction bases unmatched: 7. The CDR3 extends over 14 amino acids. The CDR3 sequence: CASSLRTGGLYAFF. CDR3 DNA: TGTGCCAGCAGCTTACGGACAGGGGGCTTGTATGCTTTCTTT.

The J gene is TRBJ2-1, the V gene TRBV5-1; the match to TRBD2 covers 11 bases. The CDR3 spans 19 residues. J was trimmed by 2 bases and V by 4 bases; bases with no gene match: 14. Per the germline V gene, CDR1 is SGHRS and CDR2 is YFSETQ. In DNA, the CDR3 is TGCGCCAGCAGCCAGAACCTTATAGCGGGAGGGCCCCCCTACAATGAGCAGTTCTTC. This translates into CASSQNLIAGGPPYNEQFF.

V is TRBV28 and J is TRBJ1-5; 10 bases map to TRBD1. CDR1 MDHEN and CDR2 SYDVKM come from the germline V gene. With V trimmed by 6 bases and J by 5 bases, 13 bases remained unmatched. The CDR3 sequence is 17 residues long. CDR3 residues: CASSSRFGTGVDQPQHF. The CDR3 nucleotides read TGTGCCAGCAGCAGCCGTTTCGGGACAGGGGTGGATCAGCCCCAGCATTTT.

This chain joins TRBV11-3 and TRBJ2-2, with 12 bases identical to TRBD2. The V gene's germline CDR1 is SGHNT and CDR2 YENEEA. The CDR3 length is 16 residues. With 5 bases clipped from V and 3 bases from J, the junction kept 4 bases outside the gene matches. The CDR3 loop is CASSTLAGGYTGELFF. CDR3 nucleotides: TGTGCCAGCAGCACACTAGCGGGGGGCTACACCGGGGAGCTGTTTTTT.

The V and J genes are TRBV30 and TRBJ1-1; no clear D gene. The CDR3 is made up of 12 amino acids. Trimming pared 2 bases from V and 1 base from J, leaving 5 bases between. CDR1 is GTSNPN, CDR2 SVGIG, per germline (reference sequence). The DNA of the CDR3 is TGTGCCTGGAGTCAAAGGAACACTGAAGCTTTCTTT. Protein sequence: CAWSQRNTEAFF.

The rearrangement uses TRBV25-1 and TRBJ2-3, with D possibly being TRBD2 (5 bases). The germline V and J ends were trimmed by 3 bases and 0 bases, with 13 bases remaining between them. Germline CDR1 is MGHDK and CDR2 is SYGVNS. This CDR3 is built from 16 residues. DNA for the CDR3: TGTGCCAGCAGTGATGGAGGACGGAAGAGCACAGATACGCAGTATTTT. Protein sequence: CASSDGGRKSTDTQYF.

J is TRBJ2-3 and V is TRBV29-1, with D perhaps TRBD2 (6 bases). This CDR3 spans 14 amino acids. Germline V gene lookup returns CDR1 SQVTM and CDR2 ANQGSEA. V was shortened by 7 bases and J by 4 bases, with 18 bases between the two germline ends. The CDR3, as DNA: TGCAGCGCACGGCCGGGAGTAGGGGCAGATACGCAGTATTTT. This encodes CSARPGVGADTQYF.

This clone was seen only a few times. The rearrangement joins TRBV6-1 to TRBJ1-1; 10 bases agree with TRBD1. Trimming at V came to 8 bases and at J to 2 bases, leaving 5 bases not matched to a gene. The CDR3 covers 14 residues. Germline CDR1 is MNHNS and CDR2 is SASEGT. The CDR3, as DNA: TGTGCCAGCGGGGGGACAGGGGCTAACACTGAAGCTTTCTTT. Protein: CASGGTGANTEAFF.

Remarks on this clone: At one of its ends the junction is not consistent with the germline gene, which may arise from a read error. This chain joins TRBV19 and TRBJ1-2; D call uncertain. The germline gives CDR1 LNHDA, CDR2 SQIVND (reference sequence). This CDR3 comprises 12 residues. In DNA form, the CDR3 reads TGTGCCAGTAGGATAGAGGGCTATGGCTACACCTTC. This translates into CASRIEGYGYTF.

The CDR3 DNA follows: TGTGCCAGCAGCCAAGTTGGGGGCACAGATACGCAGTATTTT. Translation: CASSQVGGTDTQYF. The chain combines TRBV9 with TRBJ2-3; D is unresolved. This CDR3 has 14 amino acids. Trimming removed 4 bases at V and 1 base at J, with 10 bases between. Germline CDR1 and CDR2: SGDLS and YYNGEE.

This CDR3 reads CAISPQTGSDSADTQYF. DNA for the CDR3: TGTGCCATCAGCCCGCAGACAGGGTCTGATAGTGCAGATACGCAGTATTTT. The V and J genes are TRBV10-3 and TRBJ2-3; 7 nucleotides line up with TRBD1. Germline CDR1 and CDR2: ENHRY and SYGVKD. The V and J ends lost 6 bases and 4 bases, in that order; junction bases with no gene match: 16. The CDR3 covers 17 residues.

The CDR3 nucleotides are TGTGCCAGCAGTTTATCGGGAGCCAAAAACATTCAGTACTTC. It yields the protein CASSLSGAKNIQYF. The chain combines TRBV28 with TRBJ2-4; D not resolved. The CDR3 consists of 14 residues. The germline V and J ends were trimmed by 1 base and 0 bases, with 4 bases remaining between them. Germline CDR1 and CDR2: MDHEN and SYDVKM.

The V gene is TRBV7-9, the J gene TRBJ2-7; D possibly uses TRBD1 or TRBD2 (5 bases each). The CDR3 loop spans 14 amino acids. Germline V gene data show CDR1 as SEHNR and CDR2 as FQNEAQ (reference sequence). V was pared by 5 bases and J by 7 bases, with 18 bases between. The CDR3 DNA is TGTGCCAGCAGCCCCCCCTATGAGAGGGGAGAGCAGTACTTC. Translating it yields CASSPPYERGEQYF.

The chain uses TRBV7-8 and TRBJ2-7; weak D call: TRBD1 (6 bases). This CDR3 region has 13 residues. In germline, CDR1 is SGHVS, CDR2 FQNEAQ. V dropped 5 bases and J dropped 4 bases, with 12 bases sitting between them. The CDR3 sequence: CASSRPQGYEQYF. As DNA, the CDR3 is TGTGCCAGCAGCCGACCACAGGGTTACGAGCAGTACTTC.

This sequence joins TRBV5-4 and TRBJ2-1, with 7 nucleotides matching TRBD2. The germline V gene has CDR1 SGHNT and CDR2 YYREEE (reference sequence). The CDR3 has 17 residues. Trimming cost V 0 bases and J 0 bases; bases outside gene matches: 6. The CDR3 sequence: CASSLALGGSSYNEQFF. As DNA, the CDR3 is TGTGCCAGCAGCTTGGCTCTCGGCGGGAGCTCCTACAATGAGCAGTTCTTC.

This chain joins TRBV9 and TRBJ2-2; a possible D gene is TRBD2 (6 bases). The length of the CDR3 is 11 residues. Between the trimmed V and J ends, which lost 3 bases and 13 bases, there was a span of 10 bases. Germline assignment: CDR1 SGDLS and CDR2 YYNGEE. CDR3 coding DNA: TGTGCCAGCAGCGCGCGGGACGGGCTGTTTTTT. Amino acid sequence: CASSARDGLFF.

This chain connects TRBV2 to TRBJ1-4; D perhaps matches TRBD1 (5 bases). V gave up 6 bases and J gave up 4 bases, with 12 bases separating them. Germline loops: CDR1 SNHLY, CDR2 FYNNEI. This CDR3 has 14 residues. The CDR3 nucleotides are TGTGCCAGCAGCGGGGGTAGGGGTAATGAAAAACTGTTTTTT. It is translated as CASSGGRGNEKLFF.

V and J are TRBV7-9 and TRBJ2-7; unclear D gene. This CDR3 spans 13 amino acids. V lost 3 bases and J lost 0, with 6 bases in between. The germline gives CDR1 SEHNR, CDR2 FQNEAQ (reference sequence). The CDR3 coding sequence is TGTGCCAGCAGCTTTGGAAACTCCTACGAGCAGTACTTC. Protein product: CASSFGNSYEQYF.

A few counts support this clone. The chain couples TRBV5-1 to TRBJ2-3; 8 nucleotides align to TRBD2. The CDR3 runs 16 residues. Per the germline V gene, CDR1 is SGHRS and CDR2 is YFSETQ. The V and J ends lost 0 bases and 6 bases, in that order; junction bases with no gene match: 9. CDR3 protein: CASSLEVGGGMDTQYF. CDR3 nucleotides: TGCGCCAGCAGCTTGGAGGTTGGCGGGGGGATGGATACGCAGTATTTT.